Sequencing of this T cell receptor beta chain was carried out in a study of cytomegalovirus exposure and HLA in healthy donors. These donors were members of the approximately 110-subject validation cohort, a group separate from the approximately 670-subject first cohort. There are 14 residues in the CDR3. Trimming pared 2 bases from V and 4 bases from J, leaving 9 bases between. Germline V gene lookup returns CDR1 MDHEN and CDR2 SYDVKM. Using immunoSEQ multiplex PCR, the repertoire was profiled, and TCRdb retains in-frame clones only, with some absent. The repertoire includes 130,000 or so clones, roughly 91% of them detected once, and about 3.5% sits in the top ten.

The sample comprised PBMCs. This rearrangement joins TRBV28 to TRBJ2-1; TRBD2 is a possible D gene (6 bases). The TCR was taken from a man aged 30 to 39 in good health and CMV-seronegative. CDR3 coding DNA: TGTGCCAGCAGTTTAACGGGGGTGTACAATGAGCAGTTCTTC. Amino acids: CASSLTGVYNEQFF.